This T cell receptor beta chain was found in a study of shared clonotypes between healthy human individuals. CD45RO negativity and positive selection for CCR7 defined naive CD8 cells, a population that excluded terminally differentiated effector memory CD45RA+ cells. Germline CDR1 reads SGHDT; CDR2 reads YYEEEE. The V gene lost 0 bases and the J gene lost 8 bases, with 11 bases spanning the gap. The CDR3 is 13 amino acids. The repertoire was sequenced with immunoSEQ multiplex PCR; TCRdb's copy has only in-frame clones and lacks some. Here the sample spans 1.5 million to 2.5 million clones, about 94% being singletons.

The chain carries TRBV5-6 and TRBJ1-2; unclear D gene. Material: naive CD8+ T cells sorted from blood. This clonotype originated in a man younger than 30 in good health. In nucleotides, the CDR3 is TGTGCCAGCAGCTTGGGTTGGTCTATAGGCTACACCTTC. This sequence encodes CASSLGWSIGYTF.